Presented here are 12 T cell receptor beta chains from one specimen sequenced in a study of shared clonotypes between healthy human individuals. Naive CD8 cells comprised CD45RO-negative, CCR7-positively selected cells, excluding terminally differentiated effector memory CD45RA+ cells. Assay: immunoSEQ multiplex PCR; the TCRdb copy retains only in-frame clones and omits some. In the table there are about 1.9 million clones, just under 95% of which are singletons. Sequencing input: naive CD8+ T cells from PBMCs. These receptors all come from a man between 18 and 29 years old in good health. Some clones in this sample may be carry-over from other donors' samples.

The V call is TRBV7-9, the J call TRBJ2-7; perhaps TRBD2 as D (6 bases). This CDR3 is 14 amino acids long. The V end was cut by 6 bases, the J end by 5 bases, with 17 bases between. Germline V lookup: CDR1 SEHNR, CDR2 FQNEAQ (reference sequence). CDR3 nucleotide sequence: TGTGCCAGCAGTTTCGGGAGCGACTGGGACGAGCAGTACTTC. Residues: CASSFGSDWDEQYF.

V is TRBV2 and J is TRBJ2-6; D ambiguous. CDR3 length equals 15 residues. Between the trimmed V and J ends, which lost 11 bases and 0 bases, there was a span of 14 bases. Germline CDR1 SNHLY, CDR2 FYNNEI. CDR3 nucleotides: TGTGCCGCGGCTAGAGGAAGCTCTGGGGCCAACGTCCTGACTTTC. Translating gives CAAARGSSGANVLTF.

The V call is TRBV10-3, the J call TRBJ2-7, with no clear D. This CDR3 region has 12 residues. The ends were cut back, 10 bases at V and 4 bases at J, with 14 bases in the middle. From germline, CDR1 is ENHRY and CDR2 SYGVKD. The CDR3 loop is CASTGVVYEQYF. The CDR3 DNA sequence: TGTGCCAGCACTGGGGTAGTATACGAGCAGTACTTC.

The rearrangement links TRBV7-9 to TRBJ2-4; D is possibly TRBD2 (5 bases). The CDR3 sequence is 17 residues long. Looked up from germline, CDR1 is SEHNR and CDR2 is FQNEAQ (reference sequence). Trimming took off 1 base at V and 3 bases at J, with 16 bases between the two ends. This chain's CDR3 is CASSLVPPPGGKNIQYF. CDR3 sequence (DNA): TGTGCCAGCAGCTTAGTTCCCCCTCCCGGAGGCAAAAACATTCAGTACTTC. The variable domain in full, with the rest retrieved from reference TRBV7-9 and TRBJ2-4, is DTGVSQNPRHKITKRGQNVTFRCDPISEHNRLYWYRQTLGQGPEFLTYFQNEAQLEKSRLLSDRFSAERPKGSFSTLEIQRTEQGDSAMYLCASSLVPPPGGKNIQYFGAGTRLSVL.

This chain's CDR3 is CASRGGTGTDTQYF. The CDR3 region has the DNA TGTGCCAGCCGGGGAGGGACGGGGACAGATACGCAGTATTTT. The chain has TRBV2 and TRBJ2-3, with TRBD2 identical over 7 bases. CDR1 SNHLY and CDR2 FYNNEI come from the germline V gene. CDR3 size: 14 residues. The V segment lost 8 bases and the J segment 3 bases; nucleotides outside the gene matches: 8. The whole variable domain, filled in from reference TRBV2 and TRBJ2-3, reads EPEVTQTPSHQVTQMGQEVILRCVPISNHLYFYWYRQILGQKVEFLVSFYNNEISEKSEIFDDQFSVERPDGSNFTLKIRSTKLEDSAMYFCASRGGTGTDTQYFGPGTRLTVL.

This clone was counted a single time. V and J are TRBV19 and TRBJ1-5, with TRBD1 matching over 7 bases. The CDR3 spans 14 residues. Trimming took 8 bases from V and 7 from J; bases not matched to a gene: 11. Per germline, CDR1 LNHDA and CDR2 SQIVND (reference sequence). CDR3 nucleotides: TGTGCCAGTGCAGACAGGGACATAATACAGCCCCAGCATTTT. Translating gives CASADRDIIQPQHF.

This clone was detected once. V and J are TRBV7-6 and TRBJ1-3, with D tentatively TRBD1 (5 bases). The length of the CDR3 is 15 residues. Trimming pared 5 bases from V and 0 bases from J, leaving 11 bases between. Germline values: CDR1 SGHVS, CDR2 FNYEAQ. The CDR3 DNA sequence: TGTGCCAGCAGCCACGACAGATTCTCTGGAAACACCATATATTTT. This gives the protein CASSHDRFSGNTIYF.

The chain carries TRBV6-1 and TRBJ2-1; D is possibly TRBD2 (6 bases). This CDR3 region has 14 residues. Germline V CDR1 and CDR2: MNHNS, SASEGT. V was pared by 2 bases and J by 7 bases, with 12 bases between. CDR3: CASSETSMWNEQFF. CDR3 coding DNA: TGTGCCAGCAGTGAAACTAGCATGTGGAATGAGCAGTTCTTC.

This chain joins TRBV11-2 and TRBJ2-7; weak D call: TRBD2 (5 bases). Germline CDR1 SGHAT, CDR2 FQNNGV. The CDR3 spans 16 residues. V was cut by 5 bases and J by 3 bases, with 20 bases left in between. This CDR3 reads CASSPRGGGGLYEQYF. The DNA for the CDR3 is TGTGCCAGCAGCCCCAGAGGCGGCGGAGGACTCTACGAGCAGTACTTC.

The chain combines TRBV11-2 with TRBJ1-4; D is unclear. V gave up 7 bases and J gave up 7 bases, with 16 bases separating them. Germline V lookup: CDR1 SGHAT, CDR2 FQNNGV. This CDR3 spans 14 amino acids. The CDR3 here is CASTKTLRGEKLFF. For the CDR3, the DNA is TGTGCCAGCACCAAGACACTCCGGGGTGAAAAACTGTTTTTT.

The chain's CDR3 is CASSLLGLAYNEQYF. The DNA for the CDR3 is TGTGCCAGCAGTTTACTGGGACTAGCCTACAACGAGCAGTACTTC. This chain links TRBV27 with TRBJ2-7; 9 bases agree with TRBD2. Germline V CDR1 and CDR2: MNHEY, SMNVEV (reference sequence). The CDR3 runs 15 residues. Trimming at V came to 2 bases and at J to 5 bases, leaving 7 bases not matched to a gene.

The genes are TRBV2 and TRBJ2-7; TRBD2 might be the D (5 bases). Germline CDR1 and CDR2: SNHLY and FYNNEI. V was cut by 3 bases and J by 5 bases, with 23 bases left in between. The CDR3 totals 17 residues. The CDR3 sequence is CASSEPPHSVSSHEQYF. For the CDR3, the DNA is TGTGCCAGCAGTGAGCCCCCTCATAGCGTATCTTCCCACGAGCAGTACTTC.